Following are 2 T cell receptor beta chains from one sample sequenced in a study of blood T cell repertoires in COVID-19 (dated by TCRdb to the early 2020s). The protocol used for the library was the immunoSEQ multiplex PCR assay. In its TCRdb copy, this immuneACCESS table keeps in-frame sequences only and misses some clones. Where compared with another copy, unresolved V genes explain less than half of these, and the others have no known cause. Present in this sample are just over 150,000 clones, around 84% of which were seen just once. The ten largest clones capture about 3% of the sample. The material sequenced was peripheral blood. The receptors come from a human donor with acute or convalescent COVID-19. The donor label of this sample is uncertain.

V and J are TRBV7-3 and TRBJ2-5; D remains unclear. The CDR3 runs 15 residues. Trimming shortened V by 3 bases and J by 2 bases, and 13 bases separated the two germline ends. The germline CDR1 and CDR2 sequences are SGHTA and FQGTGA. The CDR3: CASSFLHPGQETQYF. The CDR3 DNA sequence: TGTGCCAGCAGCTTTCTCCACCCAGGACAAGAGACCCAGTACTTC.

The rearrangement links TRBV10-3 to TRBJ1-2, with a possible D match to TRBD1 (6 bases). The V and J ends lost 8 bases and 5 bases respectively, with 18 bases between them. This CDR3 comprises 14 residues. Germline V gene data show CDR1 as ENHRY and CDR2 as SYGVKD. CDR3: CAIGSPGVSYGYTF. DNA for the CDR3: TGTGCCATCGGGTCACCAGGGGTTTCATATGGCTACACCTTC.